What follows describes a single T cell receptor beta chain. The source of the sample is a study of cytomegalovirus exposure and HLA in healthy donors. The PCR was carried out with 60 Vbeta primers and 13 Jbeta primers. Assay: immunoSEQ multiplex PCR; the TCRdb copy retains only in-frame clones and omits some. The sample carries around 150,000 clones, around two thirds recorded once. The sequenced material came from PBMCs. This clonotype was obtained from a young man in good health and CMV-seropositive.

The CDR3 loop reads CASSTRGLTDTQYF. CDR3 nucleotide sequence: TGTGCCAGCAGCACCAGGGGGCTCACAGATACGCAGTATTTT. The gene calls are TRBV7-9 and TRBJ2-3, with 8 bases aligning to TRBD1. Trimming took 5 bases from V and 2 from J; bases not matched to a gene: 3. Germline CDR1 SEHNR, CDR2 FQNEAQ (reference sequence). This CDR3 has 14 amino acids. The full variable domain, in which reference TRBV7-9 and TRBJ2-3 provide the parts outside the CDR3, is DTGVSQNPRHKITKRGQNVTFRCDPISEHNRLYWYRQTLGQGPEFLTYFQNEAQLEKSRLLSDRFSAERPKGSFSTLEIQRTEQGDSAMYLCASSTRGLTDTQYFGPGTRLTVL.